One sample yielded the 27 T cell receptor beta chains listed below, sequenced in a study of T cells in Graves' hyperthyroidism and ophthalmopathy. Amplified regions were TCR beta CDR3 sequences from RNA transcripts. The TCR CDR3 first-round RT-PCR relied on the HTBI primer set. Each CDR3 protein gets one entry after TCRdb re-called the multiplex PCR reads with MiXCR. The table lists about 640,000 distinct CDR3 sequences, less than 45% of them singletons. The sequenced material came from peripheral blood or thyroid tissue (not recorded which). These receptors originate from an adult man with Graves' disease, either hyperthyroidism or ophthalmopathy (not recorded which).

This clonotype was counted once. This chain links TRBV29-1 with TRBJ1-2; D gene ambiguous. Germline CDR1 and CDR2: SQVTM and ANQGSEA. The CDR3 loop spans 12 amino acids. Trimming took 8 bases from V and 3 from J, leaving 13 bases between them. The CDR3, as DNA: TGCAGCTTAGGTTGGGCGGACTATGGCTACACCTTC. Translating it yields CSLGWADYGYTF.

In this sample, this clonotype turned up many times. As DNA, the CDR3 is TGCAGCGTTGAAGGGGTTAGAGAAGCTTTCTTT. This gives the protein CSVEGVREAFF. V usage is TRBV29-1 and J usage is TRBJ1-1; D is undetermined. V lost 1 base and J lost 8, with 8 bases in between. The CDR3 is made up of 11 amino acids. Germline V CDR1 and CDR2: SQVTM, ANQGSEA.

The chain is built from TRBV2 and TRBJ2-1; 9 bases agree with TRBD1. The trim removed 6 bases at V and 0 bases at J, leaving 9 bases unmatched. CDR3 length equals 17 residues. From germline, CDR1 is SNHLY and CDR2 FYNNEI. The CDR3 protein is CASSVGQGRSSYNEQFF. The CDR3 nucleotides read TGTGCCAGCAGCGTGGGACAGGGCAGAAGCTCCTACAATGAGCAGTTCTTC.

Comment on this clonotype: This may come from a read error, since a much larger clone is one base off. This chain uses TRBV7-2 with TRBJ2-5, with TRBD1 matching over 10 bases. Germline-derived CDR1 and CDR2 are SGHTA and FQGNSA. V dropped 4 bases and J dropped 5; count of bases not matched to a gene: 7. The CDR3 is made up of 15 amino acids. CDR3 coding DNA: TGTACCAGCAGCTCGGACAGGGGGAATTTCGAGACCCAGTACTTC. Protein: CTSSSDRGNFETQYF.

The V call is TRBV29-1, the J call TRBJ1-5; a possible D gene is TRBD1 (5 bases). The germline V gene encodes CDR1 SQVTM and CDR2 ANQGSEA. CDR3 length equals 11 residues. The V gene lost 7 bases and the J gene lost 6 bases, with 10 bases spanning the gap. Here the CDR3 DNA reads TGCAGCGCCGGGGGGGGTCAGCCCCAGCATTTT. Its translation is CSAGGGQPQHF. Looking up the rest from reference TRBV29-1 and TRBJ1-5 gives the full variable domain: SAVISQKPSRDICQRGTSLTIQCQVDSQVTMMFWYRQQPGQSLTLIATANQGSEATYESGFVIDKFPISRPNLTFSTLTVSNMSPEDSSIYLCSAGGGQPQHFGDGTRLSIL.

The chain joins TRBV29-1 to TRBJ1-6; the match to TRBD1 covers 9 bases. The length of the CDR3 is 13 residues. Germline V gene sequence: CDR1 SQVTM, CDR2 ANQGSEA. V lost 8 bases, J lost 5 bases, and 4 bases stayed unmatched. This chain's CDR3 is CSPGTGNNSPLHF. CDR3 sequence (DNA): TGCAGCCCCGGGACAGGGAATAATTCACCCCTCCACTTT.

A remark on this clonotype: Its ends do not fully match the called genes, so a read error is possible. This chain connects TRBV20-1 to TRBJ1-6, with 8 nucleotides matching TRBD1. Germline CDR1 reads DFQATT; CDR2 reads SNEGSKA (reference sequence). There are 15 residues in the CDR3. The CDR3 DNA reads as TGCAGTGCTAGAGACGGACAGGGACGGGGTTCACCCCCCCACTTT. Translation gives CSARDGQGRGSPPHF.

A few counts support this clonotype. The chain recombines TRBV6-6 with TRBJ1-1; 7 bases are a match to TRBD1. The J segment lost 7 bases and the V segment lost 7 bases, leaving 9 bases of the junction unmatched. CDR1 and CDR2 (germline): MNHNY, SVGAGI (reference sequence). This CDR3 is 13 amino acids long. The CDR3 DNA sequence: TGTGCCAGCAACGAACAGGGGATCCTTGAAGCTTTCTTT. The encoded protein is CASNEQGILEAFF.

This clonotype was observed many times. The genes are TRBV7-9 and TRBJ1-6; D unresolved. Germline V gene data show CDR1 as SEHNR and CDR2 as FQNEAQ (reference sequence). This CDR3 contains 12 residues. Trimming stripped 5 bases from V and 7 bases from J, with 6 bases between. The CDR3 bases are TGTGCCAGCAGCCGTGACAATTCACCCCTCCACTTT. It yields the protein CASSRDNSPLHF.

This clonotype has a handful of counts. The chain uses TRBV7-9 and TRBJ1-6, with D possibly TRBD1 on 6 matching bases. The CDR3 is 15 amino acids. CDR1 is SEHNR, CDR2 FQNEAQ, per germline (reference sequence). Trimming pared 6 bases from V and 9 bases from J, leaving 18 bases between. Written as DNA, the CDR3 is TGTGCCAGCAGTTTCCCACAACAGGGCGGTTCACCCCTCCACTTT. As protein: CASSFPQQGGSPLHF.

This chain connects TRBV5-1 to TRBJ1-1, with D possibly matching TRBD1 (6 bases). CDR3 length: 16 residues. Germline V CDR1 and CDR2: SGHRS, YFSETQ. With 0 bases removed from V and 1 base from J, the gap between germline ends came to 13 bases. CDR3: CASSLEGGATNTEAFF. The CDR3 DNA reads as TGCGCCAGCAGCTTGGAGGGGGGGGCTACGAACACTGAAGCTTTCTTT.

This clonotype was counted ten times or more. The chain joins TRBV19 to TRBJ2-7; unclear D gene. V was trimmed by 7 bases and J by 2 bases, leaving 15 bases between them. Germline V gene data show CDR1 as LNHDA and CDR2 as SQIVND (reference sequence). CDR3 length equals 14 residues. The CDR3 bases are TGTGCCAGTACCGTAGGTCCAGGAACCTACGAGCAGTACTTC. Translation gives CASTVGPGTYEQYF.

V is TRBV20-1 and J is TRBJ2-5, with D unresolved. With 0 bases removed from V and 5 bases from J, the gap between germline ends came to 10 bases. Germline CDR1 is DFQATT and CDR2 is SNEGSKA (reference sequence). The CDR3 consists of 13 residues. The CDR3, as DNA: TGCAGTGCTAGAGAAGCCAGTAGGGAGACCCAGTACTTC. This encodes CSAREASRETQYF.

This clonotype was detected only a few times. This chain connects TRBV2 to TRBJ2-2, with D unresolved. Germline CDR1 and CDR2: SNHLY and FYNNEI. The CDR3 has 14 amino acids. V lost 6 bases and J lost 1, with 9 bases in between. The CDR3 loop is CASRLLGNTGELFF. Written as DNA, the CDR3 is TGTGCCAGCAGGCTTCTCGGGAACACCGGGGAGCTGTTTTTT.

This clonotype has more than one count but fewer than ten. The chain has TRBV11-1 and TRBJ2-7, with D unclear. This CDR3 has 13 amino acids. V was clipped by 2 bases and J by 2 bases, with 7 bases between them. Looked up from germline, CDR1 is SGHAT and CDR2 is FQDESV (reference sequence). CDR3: CASSLQPTYEQYF. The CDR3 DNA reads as TGTGCCAGCAGCTTACAGCCCACCTACGAGCAGTACTTC.

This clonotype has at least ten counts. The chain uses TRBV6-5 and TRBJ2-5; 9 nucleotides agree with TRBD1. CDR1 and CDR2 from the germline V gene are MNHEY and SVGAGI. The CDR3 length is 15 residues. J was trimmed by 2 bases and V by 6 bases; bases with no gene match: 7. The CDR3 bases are TGTGCCAGCAGCTCCTCCGGGACAGGGCAAGAGACCCAGTACTTC. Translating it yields CASSSSGTGQETQYF.

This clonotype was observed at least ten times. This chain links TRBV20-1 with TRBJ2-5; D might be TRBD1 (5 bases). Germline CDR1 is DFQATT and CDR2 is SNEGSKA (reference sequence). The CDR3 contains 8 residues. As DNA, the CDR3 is TGCAGCGGACAAACCCAGTACTTC. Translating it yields CSGQTQYF.

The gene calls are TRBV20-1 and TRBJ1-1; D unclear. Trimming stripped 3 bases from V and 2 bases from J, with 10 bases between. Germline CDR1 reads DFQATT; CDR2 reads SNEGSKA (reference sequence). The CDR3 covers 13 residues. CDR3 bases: TGCAGTGCTAGGGGCGAAGCAAACACTGAAGCTTTCTTT. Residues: CSARGEANTEAFF.

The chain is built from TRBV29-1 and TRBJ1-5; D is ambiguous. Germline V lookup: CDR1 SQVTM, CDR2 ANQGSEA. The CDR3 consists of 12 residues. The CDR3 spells CGTDGGNQPQHF. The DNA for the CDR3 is TGCGGTACTGACGGGGGCAATCAGCCCCAGCATTTT.

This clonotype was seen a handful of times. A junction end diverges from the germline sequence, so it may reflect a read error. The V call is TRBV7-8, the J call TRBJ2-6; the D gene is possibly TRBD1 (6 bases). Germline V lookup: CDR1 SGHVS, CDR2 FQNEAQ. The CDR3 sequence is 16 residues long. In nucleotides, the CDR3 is TGCGCCAGCAGCCCCTCGAGGGGGAGTGGGGCCAACGTCCTGACTTTC. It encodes CASSPSRGSGANVLTF.

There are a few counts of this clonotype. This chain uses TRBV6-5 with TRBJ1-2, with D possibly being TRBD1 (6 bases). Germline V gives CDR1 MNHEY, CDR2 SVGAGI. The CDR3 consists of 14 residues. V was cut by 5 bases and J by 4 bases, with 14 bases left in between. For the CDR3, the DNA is TGTGCCAGCAGTCCAGGACAGTCAACCTATGGCTACACCTTC. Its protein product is CASSPGQSTYGYTF.

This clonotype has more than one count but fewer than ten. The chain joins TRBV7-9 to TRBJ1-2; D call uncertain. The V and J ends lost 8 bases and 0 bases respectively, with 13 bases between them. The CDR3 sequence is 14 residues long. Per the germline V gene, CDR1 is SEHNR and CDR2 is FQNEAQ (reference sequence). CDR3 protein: CASHGTPANYGYTF. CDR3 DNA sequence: TGTGCCAGCCACGGAACGCCGGCTAACTATGGCTACACCTTC. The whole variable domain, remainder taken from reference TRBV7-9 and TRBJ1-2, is DTGVSQNPRHKITKRGQNVTFRCDPISEHNRLYWYRQTLGQGPEFLTYFQNEAQLEKSRLLSDRFSAERPKGSFSTLEIQRTEQGDSAMYLCASHGTPANYGYTFGSGTRLTVV.

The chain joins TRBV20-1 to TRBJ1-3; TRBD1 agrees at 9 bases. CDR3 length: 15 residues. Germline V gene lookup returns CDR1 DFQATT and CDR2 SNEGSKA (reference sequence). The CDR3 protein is CSPKPGQGFGNTIYF. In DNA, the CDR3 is TGCAGCCCAAAACCGGGACAGGGTTTCGGAAACACCATATATTTT.

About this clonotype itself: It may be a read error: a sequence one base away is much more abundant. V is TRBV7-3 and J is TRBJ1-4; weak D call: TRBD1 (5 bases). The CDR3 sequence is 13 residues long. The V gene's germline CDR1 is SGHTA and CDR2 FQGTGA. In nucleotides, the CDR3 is TGTGCCAGCAGCTTAATCAGGGAGGAAAGACTGTTTTTT. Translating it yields CASSLIREERLFF.

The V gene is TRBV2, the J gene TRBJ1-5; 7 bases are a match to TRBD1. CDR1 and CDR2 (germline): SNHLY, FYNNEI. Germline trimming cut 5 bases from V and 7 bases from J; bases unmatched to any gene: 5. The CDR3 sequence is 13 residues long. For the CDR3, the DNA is TGTGCCAGCAGTCAGGGGGTTATGCAGCCCCAGCATTTT. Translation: CASSQGVMQPQHF. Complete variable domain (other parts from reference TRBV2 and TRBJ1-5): EPEVTQTPSHQVTQMGQEVILRCVPISNHLYFYWYRQILGQKVEFLVSFYNNEISEKSEIFDDQFSVERPDGSNFTLKIRSTKLEDSAMYFCASSQGVMQPQHFGDGTRLSIL.

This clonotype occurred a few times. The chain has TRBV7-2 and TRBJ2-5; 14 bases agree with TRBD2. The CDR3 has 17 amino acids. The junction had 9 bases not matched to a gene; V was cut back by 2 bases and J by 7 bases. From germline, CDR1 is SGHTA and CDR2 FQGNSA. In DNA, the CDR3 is TGTGCCAGCAGCTTAATCGGGACTAGCGGGAGAGGCGCGACCCAGTACTTC. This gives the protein CASSLIGTSGRGATQYF.

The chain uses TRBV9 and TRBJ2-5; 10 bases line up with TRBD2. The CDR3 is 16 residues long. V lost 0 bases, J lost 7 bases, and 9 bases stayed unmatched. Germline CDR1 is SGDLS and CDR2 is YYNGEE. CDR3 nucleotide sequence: TGTGCCAGCAGCGTAGGGCTAGCGGGAGAAAGCGGGACCCAGTACTTC. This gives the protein CASSVGLAGESGTQYF.